The present T cell receptor (beta chain) was sequenced within a study of T-cell memory formation after mild COVID-19. On the study more broadly: Each donor largely had its own TCR clusters.

This clonotype was found a few times. The antigen remains unidentified. A single record per CDR3 protein comes from TCRdb applying MiXCR to the 5' RACE reads. The repertoire holds about 250,000 distinct CDR3 sequences, with around 17% as singletons. Study results and limitations: Second-wave clones with a day 37 peak had unconfirmed SARS-CoV-2 specificity. Clones contracting day 15 to 85 were balanced CD4/CD8; later expanders leaned CD4+.

The material sequenced was PBMCs or a T cell subset sorted from them (not recorded which). The TCR was taken from a man younger than 35 who had mild COVID-19 (a few samples of this study predate the infection). Cell type and time point are not known.

CDR3 coding DNA: TGTGCCTCCAATGGGGGGACGAACACCGGGGAGCTGTTTTTT. Its protein is CASNGGTNTGELFF. The V gene is TRBV10-3, the J gene TRBJ2-2, with D maybe TRBD2 (6 bases). Germline CDR1 ENHRY, CDR2 SYGVKD. The CDR3 is made up of 14 amino acids. The V end was cut by 11 bases, the J end by 0 bases, with 13 bases between.